The entry that follows covers one TCR beta chain sequence. The CDR3 runs to 14 residues. From germline, CDR1 is SGHTA and CDR2 FQGNSA. The V and J ends lost 5 bases and 8 bases, in that order; junction bases with no gene match: 8. Authors' methods: How many nucleated cells were present was estimated from reference gene primer amplification. TCRdb's copy holds only in-frame clones and misses some; the assay was immunoSEQ multiplex PCR. For V, J and clone size, that table is used; D and trimming come from the DNA. Of roughly 75,000 clones in the sample, around 67% are singletons; the top ten hold around 2.6%. The sample comes from a study of blood T cell repertoires in COVID-19. About the study: T cells, B-cell-depleted T cells, or PBMCs provided the cDNA or gDNA that served as material.

This receptor was identified in a human donor with acute or convalescent COVID-19. The donor label of this sample is uncertain. What was sequenced was peripheral blood. The chain combines TRBV7-2 with TRBJ1-4; TRBD1 agrees at 7 bases. DNA of the CDR3: TGTGCCAGCAGCCCCACCCCGGACAGGGAAAAACTGTTTTTT. This codes for CASSPTPDREKLFF.